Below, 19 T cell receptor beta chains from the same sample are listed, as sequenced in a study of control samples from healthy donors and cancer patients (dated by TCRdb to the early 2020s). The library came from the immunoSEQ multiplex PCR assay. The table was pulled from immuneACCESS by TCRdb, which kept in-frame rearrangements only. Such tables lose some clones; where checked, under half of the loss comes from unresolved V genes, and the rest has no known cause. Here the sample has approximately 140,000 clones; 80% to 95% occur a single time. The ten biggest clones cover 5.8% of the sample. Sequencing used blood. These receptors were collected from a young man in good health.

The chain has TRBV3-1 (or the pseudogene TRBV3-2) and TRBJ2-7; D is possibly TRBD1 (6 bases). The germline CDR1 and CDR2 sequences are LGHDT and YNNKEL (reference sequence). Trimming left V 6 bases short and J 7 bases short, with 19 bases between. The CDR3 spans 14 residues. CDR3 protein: CASSRRGSGGEQYF. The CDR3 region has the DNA TGTGCCAGCAGTCGAAGGGGGTCCGGAGGAGAGCAGTACTTC.

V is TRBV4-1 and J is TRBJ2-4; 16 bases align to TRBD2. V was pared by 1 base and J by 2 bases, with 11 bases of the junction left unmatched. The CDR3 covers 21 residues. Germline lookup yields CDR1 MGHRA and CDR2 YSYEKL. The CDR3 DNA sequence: TGCGCCAGCAGCCAAGTTGGGACTAGCGGGAGGGCCCAAGTGACCAAAAACATTCAGTACTTC. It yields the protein CASSQVGTSGRAQVTKNIQYF.

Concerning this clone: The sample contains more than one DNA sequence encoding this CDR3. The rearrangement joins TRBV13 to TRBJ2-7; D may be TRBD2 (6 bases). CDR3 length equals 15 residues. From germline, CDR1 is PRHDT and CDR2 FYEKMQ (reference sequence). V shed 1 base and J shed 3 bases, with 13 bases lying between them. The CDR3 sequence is CASSLAGGRGYEQYF. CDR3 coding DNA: TGTGCCAGCAGCTTAGCCGGGGGTCGGGGCTACGAGCAGTACTTC.

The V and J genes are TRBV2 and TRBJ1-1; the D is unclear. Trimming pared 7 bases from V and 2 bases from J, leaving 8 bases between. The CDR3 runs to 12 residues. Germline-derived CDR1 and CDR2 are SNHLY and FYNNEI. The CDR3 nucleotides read TGTGCCAGCACGGTCCTAAACACTGAAGCTTTCTTT. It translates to CASTVLNTEAFF.

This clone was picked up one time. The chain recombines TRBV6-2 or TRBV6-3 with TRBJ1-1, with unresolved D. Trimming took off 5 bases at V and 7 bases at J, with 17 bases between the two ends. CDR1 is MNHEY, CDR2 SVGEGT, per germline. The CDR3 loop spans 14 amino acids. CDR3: CASSAAGQGIEAFF. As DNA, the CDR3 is TGTGCCAGCAGTGCCGCAGGCCAAGGTATTGAAGCTTTCTTT.

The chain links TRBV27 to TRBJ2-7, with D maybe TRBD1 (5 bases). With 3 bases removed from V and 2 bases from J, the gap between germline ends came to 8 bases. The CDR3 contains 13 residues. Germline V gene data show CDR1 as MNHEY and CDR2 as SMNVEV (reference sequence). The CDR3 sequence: CASSLGPPYEQYF. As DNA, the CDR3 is TGTGCCAGCAGTTTGGGGCCCCCCTACGAGCAGTACTTC.

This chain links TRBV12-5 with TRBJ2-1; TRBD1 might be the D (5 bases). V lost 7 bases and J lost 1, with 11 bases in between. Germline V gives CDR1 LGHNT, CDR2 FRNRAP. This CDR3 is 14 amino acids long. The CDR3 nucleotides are TGTGCTAGTGATCAGGGTGGTTCCTACAATGAGCAGTTCTTC. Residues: CASDQGGSYNEQFF.

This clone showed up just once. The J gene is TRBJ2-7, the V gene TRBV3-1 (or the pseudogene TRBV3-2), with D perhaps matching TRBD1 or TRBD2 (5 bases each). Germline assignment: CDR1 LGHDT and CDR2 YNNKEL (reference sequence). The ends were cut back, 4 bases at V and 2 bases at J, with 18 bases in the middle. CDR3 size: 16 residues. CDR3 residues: CASSPLGEGSTYEQYF. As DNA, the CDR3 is TGTGCCAGCAGCCCCCTGGGTGAGGGGTCTACCTACGAGCAGTACTTC.

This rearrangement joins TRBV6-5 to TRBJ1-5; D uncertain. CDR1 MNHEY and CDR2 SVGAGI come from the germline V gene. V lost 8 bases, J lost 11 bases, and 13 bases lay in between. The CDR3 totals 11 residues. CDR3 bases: TGTGCCAGCGGAGGCTACCAGGCCCAGCATTTT. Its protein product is CASGGYQAQHF.

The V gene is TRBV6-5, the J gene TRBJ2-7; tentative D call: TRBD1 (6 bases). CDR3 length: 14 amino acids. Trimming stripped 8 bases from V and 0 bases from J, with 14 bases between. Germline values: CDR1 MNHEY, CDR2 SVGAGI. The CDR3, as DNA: TGTGCCAGCGGACGGGACAAAGTCTCCTACGAGCAGTACTTC. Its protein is CASGRDKVSYEQYF.

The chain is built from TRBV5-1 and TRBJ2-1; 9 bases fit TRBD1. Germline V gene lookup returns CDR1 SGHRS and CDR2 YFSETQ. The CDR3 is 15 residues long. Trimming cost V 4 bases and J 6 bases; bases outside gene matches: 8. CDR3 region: CASSAGQGRGNEQFF. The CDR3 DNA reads TGCGCCAGCAGCGCGGGACAGGGAAGAGGCAATGAGCAGTTCTTC.

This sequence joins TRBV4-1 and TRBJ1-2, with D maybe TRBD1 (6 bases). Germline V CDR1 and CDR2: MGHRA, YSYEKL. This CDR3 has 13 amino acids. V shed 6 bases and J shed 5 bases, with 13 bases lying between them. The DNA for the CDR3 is TGCGCCAGCAGTCGCGGACAGAATTATGGCTACACCTTC. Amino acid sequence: CASSRGQNYGYTF.

CDR3 region: CASSQIERNYGYTF. The CDR3 DNA is TGTGCCAGCAGCCAGATAGAAAGAAACTATGGCTACACCTTC. The chain links TRBV7-8 to TRBJ1-2; D ambiguous. V gave up 5 bases and J gave up 2 bases, with 12 bases separating them. The CDR3 runs to 14 residues. Germline V gene sequence: CDR1 SGHVS, CDR2 FQNEAQ.

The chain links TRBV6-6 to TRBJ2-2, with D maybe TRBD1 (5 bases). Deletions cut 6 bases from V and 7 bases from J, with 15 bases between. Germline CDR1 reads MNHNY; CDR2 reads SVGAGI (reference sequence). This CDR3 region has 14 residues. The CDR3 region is CASSSPTDGGELFF. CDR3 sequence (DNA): TGTGCCAGCAGCTCCCCGACAGACGGCGGGGAGCTGTTTTTT.

CDR3 in amino acids: CASSVFRAQRSAFF. The CDR3 coding sequence is TGTGCCAGCAGCGTATTTAGGGCTCAAAGGTCAGCTTTCTTT. J is TRBJ1-1 and V is TRBV5-6; D gene ambiguous. Trimming took 4 bases from V and 10 from J, leaving 20 bases between them. The CDR3 consists of 14 residues. Germline V gene sequence: CDR1 SGHDT, CDR2 YYEEEE. Together with reference TRBV5-6 and TRBJ1-1, the CDR3 gives the full variable domain: DAGVTQSPTHLIKTRGQQVTLRCSPKSGHDTVSWYQQALGQGPQFIFQYYEEEERQRGNFPDRFSGHQFPNYSSELNVNALLLGDSALYLCASSVFRAQRSAFFGQGTRLTVV.

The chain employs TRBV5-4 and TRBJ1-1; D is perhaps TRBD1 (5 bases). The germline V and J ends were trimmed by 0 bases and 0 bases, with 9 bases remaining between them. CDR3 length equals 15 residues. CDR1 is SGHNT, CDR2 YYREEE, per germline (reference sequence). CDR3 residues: CASSLEGSMNTEAFF. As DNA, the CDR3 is TGTGCCAGCAGCTTGGAGGGGAGCATGAACACTGAAGCTTTCTTT.

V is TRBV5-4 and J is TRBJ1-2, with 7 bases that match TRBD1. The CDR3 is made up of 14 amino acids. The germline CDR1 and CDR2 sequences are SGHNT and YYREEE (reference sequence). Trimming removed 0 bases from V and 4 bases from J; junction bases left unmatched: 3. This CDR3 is CASSLEQGFYGYTF. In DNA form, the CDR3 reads TGTGCCAGCAGCTTGGAACAGGGGTTCTATGGCTACACCTTC.

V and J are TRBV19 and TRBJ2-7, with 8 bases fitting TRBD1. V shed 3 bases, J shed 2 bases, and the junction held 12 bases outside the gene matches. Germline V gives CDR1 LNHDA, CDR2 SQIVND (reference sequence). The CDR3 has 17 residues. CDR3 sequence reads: CASSISYRGEIPYEQYF. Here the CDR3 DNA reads TGTGCCAGTAGTATCTCCTACAGGGGGGAAATTCCCTACGAGCAGTACTTC.

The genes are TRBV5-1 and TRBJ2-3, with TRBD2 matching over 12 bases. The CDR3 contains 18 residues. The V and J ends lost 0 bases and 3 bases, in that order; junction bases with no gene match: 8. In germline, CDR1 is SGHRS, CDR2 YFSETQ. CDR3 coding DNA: TGCGCCAGCAGCTTGGCCAACGGACTAGCGGGGACGACAGATACGCAGTATTTT. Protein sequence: CASSLANGLAGTTDTQYF.